This T cell receptor beta chain was sequenced during a study of cytomegalovirus exposure and HLA in healthy donors. With 60 Vbeta and 13 Jbeta primers, the PCR was carried out. Per the authors' pipeline: Approximately 9.9 million of 65 million to 95 million unique TCR beta chains were shared, per a later count. Measured with immunoSEQ multiplex PCR; TCRdb has only the in-frame clones, and not every one. D and trimming were read from the DNA, whereas the V and J calls and clone size are those reported in that table. The sample carries approximately 110,000 clones, around 84% recorded once. The CDR3 sequence is 15 residues long. The junction had 9 bases not matched to a gene; V was cut back by 4 bases and J by 7 bases. The germline V gene encodes CDR1 MDHEN and CDR2 SYDVKM.

V gene TRBV28 combines with J gene TRBJ1-5; TRBD1 matches at 8 bases. The sample taken for sequencing was PBMCs. The TCR was taken from a man aged 30 to 45 in good health and CMV-seronegative. CDR3 sequence reads: CASSSPQGAGQPQHF. CDR3 in DNA: TGTGCCAGCAGTTCACCCCAGGGGGCGGGGCAGCCCCAGCATTTT.